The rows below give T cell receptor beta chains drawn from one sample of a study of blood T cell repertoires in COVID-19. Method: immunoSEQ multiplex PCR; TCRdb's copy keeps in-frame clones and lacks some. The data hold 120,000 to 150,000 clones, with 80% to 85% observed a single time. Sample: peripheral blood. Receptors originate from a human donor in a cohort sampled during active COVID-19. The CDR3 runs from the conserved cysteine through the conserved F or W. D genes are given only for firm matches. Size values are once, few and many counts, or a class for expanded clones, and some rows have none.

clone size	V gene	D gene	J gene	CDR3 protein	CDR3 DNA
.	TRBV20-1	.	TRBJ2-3	CSASPGEGTDTQYF	TGCAGTGCTAGTCCGGGGGAAGGCACAGATACGCAGTATTTT
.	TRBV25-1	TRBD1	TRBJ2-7	CASSETLTGGRSYEQYF	TGTGCCAGCAGTGAAACCCTGACAGGGGGCCGCTCCTACGAGCAGTACTTC
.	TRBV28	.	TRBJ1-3	CASSLWGRANTIYF	TGTGCCAGCAGTTTATGGGGCAGGGCCAACACCATATATTTT
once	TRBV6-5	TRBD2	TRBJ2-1	CASSYKSGGAGEQFF	TGTGCCAGCAGTTACAAAAGCGGGGGGGCAGGAGAGCAGTTCTTC
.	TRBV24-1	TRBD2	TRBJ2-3	CATSDSRLAGYTDTQYF	TGTGCCACCAGTGATTCAAGACTAGCGGGGTACACAGATACGCAGTATTTT
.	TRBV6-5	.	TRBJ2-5	CASMAGWGGETQYF	TGTGCCAGCATGGCGGGGTGGGGTGGAGAGACCCAGTACTTC
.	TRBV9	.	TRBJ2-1	CASSVAPTGTYNEQFF	TGTGCCAGCAGCGTAGCCCCGACAGGTACCTACAATGAGCAGTTCTTC
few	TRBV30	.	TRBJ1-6	CAWRQTNSPLHF	TGTGCCTGGAGACAGACTAATTCACCCCTCCACTTT
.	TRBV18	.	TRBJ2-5	CASSPLRDTTRGETQYF	TGTGCCAGCTCACCCCTCCGGGACACAACTAGGGGAGAGACCCAGTACTTC
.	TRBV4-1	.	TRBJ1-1	CASSPVGRVGHTEAFF	TGCGCCAGCAGCCCAGTCGGAAGAGTTGGGCACACTGAAGCTTTCTTT
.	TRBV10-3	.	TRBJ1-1	CATHHTVNTEAFF	TGTGCCACCCATCACACCGTGAACACTGAAGCTTTCTTT
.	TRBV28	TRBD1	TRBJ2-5	CASIPLGQGKETQYF	TGTGCCAGCATTCCCCTGGGACAGGGAAAAGAGACCCAGTACTTC
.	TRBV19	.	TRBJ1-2	CASSISSGIGGNYGYTF	TGTGCCAGTAGTATTAGTTCCGGAATCGGGGGTAACTATGGCTACACCTTC
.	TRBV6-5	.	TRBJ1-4	CASSPIGAREKLFF	TGTGCCAGCAGTCCGATTGGGGCTCGGGAAAAACTGTTTTTT
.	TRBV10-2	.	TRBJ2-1	CASSSVVYNEQFF	TGCGCCAGCAGTTCGGTAGTCTACAATGAGCAGTTCTTC
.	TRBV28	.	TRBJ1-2	CASRRYDRLENYGYTF	TGTGCCAGCAGGCGTTACGACAGGTTAGAGAACTATGGCTACACCTTC
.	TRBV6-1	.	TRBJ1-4	CASSDPERANEKLFF	TGTGCCAGCAGTGACCCGGAGAGGGCTAATGAAAAACTGTTTTTT
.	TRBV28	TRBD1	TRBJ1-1	CASSPRTGTEAFF	TGTGCCAGCAGTCCCAGGACAGGGACTGAAGCTTTCTTT
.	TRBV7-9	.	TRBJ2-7	CASSLTGVDEQYF	TGTGCCAGCAGCCTAACGGGGGTCGACGAGCAGTACTTC
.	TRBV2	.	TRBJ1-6	CASREAGQSPLHF	TGTGCCAGTCGAGAGGCAGGGCAATCACCCCTCCACTTT
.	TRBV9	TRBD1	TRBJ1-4	CASSVGDSTTNEKLFF	TGTGCCAGCAGCGTAGGGGACAGCACAACTAATGAAAAACTGTTTTTT
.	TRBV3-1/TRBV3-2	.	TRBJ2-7	CASSLPGTPSYEQYF	TGTGCCAGCAGCCTTCCCGGGACACCTTCCTACGAGCAGTACTTC
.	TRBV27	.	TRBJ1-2	CASTQRGGDGYTF	TGTGCCAGCACCCAGAGAGGGGGTGATGGCTACACCTTC
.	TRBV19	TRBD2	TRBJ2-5	CASSRGLQQETQYF	TGTGCCAGTAGTAGGGGACTACAGCAAGAGACCCAGTACTTC
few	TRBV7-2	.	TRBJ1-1	CASSLPLDSFRAFF	TGTGCCAGCAGCTTACCCCTAGACAGTTTCCGGGCTTTCTTT